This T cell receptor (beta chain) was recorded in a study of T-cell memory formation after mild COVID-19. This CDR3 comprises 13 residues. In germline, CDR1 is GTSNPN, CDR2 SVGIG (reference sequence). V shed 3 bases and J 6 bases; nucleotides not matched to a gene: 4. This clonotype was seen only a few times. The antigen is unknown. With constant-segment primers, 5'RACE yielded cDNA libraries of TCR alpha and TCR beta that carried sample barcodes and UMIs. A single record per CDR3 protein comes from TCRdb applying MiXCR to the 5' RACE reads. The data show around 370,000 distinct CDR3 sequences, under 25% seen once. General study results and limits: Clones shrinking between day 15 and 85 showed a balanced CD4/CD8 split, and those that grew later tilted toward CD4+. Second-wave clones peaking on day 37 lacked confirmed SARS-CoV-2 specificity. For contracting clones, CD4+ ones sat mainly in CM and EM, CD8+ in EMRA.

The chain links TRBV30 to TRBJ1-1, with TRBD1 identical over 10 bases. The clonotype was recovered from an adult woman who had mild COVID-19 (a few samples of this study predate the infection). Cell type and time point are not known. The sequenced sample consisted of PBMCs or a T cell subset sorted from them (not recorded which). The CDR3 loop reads CAWRMTGGSEAFF. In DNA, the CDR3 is TGTGCCTGGAGGATGACAGGGGGCTCTGAAGCTTTCTTT.